Below, one T cell receptor (beta chain) is given with its context. No antigen is known for it. Germline-derived CDR1 and CDR2 are SNHLY and FYNNEI. V was clipped by 4 bases and J by 1 base; unmatched bases: 21. This CDR3 comprises 21 residues. These data belong to a study of cytomegalovirus exposure and HLA in healthy donors. Study-wide background: Earlier results showed 90 million to 120 million unique TCR beta sequences derived from about 179 million T cells.

This PCR relied on a set of 60 Vbeta primers and 13 Jbeta primers. Sequencing was performed with immunoSEQ multiplex PCR; in TCRdb, only in-frame clones are kept and a portion is missing. The listing contains roughly 200,000 clones. Study-wide results and caveats: A later analysis linked a missense DCLRE1C variant to TCR beta V- and J-gene trimming. Among immune exposure information, only CMV serostatus was available. HLA-A and HLA-B allele assignments for most subjects were reportedly predicted accurately using TCR beta sequences.

This TCR derives from a girl aged 2-10 years in good health and CMV-seropositive. Sequencing was performed on PBMCs. The V call is TRBV2, the J call TRBJ2-3, with 9 bases identical to TRBD2. The CDR3 sequence is CASSVPRSREGSLGGTDTQYF. The CDR3, as DNA: TGTGCCAGCAGTGTGCCCCGCTCGCGGGAGGGCTCCCTTGGCGGCACAGATACGCAGTATTTT.